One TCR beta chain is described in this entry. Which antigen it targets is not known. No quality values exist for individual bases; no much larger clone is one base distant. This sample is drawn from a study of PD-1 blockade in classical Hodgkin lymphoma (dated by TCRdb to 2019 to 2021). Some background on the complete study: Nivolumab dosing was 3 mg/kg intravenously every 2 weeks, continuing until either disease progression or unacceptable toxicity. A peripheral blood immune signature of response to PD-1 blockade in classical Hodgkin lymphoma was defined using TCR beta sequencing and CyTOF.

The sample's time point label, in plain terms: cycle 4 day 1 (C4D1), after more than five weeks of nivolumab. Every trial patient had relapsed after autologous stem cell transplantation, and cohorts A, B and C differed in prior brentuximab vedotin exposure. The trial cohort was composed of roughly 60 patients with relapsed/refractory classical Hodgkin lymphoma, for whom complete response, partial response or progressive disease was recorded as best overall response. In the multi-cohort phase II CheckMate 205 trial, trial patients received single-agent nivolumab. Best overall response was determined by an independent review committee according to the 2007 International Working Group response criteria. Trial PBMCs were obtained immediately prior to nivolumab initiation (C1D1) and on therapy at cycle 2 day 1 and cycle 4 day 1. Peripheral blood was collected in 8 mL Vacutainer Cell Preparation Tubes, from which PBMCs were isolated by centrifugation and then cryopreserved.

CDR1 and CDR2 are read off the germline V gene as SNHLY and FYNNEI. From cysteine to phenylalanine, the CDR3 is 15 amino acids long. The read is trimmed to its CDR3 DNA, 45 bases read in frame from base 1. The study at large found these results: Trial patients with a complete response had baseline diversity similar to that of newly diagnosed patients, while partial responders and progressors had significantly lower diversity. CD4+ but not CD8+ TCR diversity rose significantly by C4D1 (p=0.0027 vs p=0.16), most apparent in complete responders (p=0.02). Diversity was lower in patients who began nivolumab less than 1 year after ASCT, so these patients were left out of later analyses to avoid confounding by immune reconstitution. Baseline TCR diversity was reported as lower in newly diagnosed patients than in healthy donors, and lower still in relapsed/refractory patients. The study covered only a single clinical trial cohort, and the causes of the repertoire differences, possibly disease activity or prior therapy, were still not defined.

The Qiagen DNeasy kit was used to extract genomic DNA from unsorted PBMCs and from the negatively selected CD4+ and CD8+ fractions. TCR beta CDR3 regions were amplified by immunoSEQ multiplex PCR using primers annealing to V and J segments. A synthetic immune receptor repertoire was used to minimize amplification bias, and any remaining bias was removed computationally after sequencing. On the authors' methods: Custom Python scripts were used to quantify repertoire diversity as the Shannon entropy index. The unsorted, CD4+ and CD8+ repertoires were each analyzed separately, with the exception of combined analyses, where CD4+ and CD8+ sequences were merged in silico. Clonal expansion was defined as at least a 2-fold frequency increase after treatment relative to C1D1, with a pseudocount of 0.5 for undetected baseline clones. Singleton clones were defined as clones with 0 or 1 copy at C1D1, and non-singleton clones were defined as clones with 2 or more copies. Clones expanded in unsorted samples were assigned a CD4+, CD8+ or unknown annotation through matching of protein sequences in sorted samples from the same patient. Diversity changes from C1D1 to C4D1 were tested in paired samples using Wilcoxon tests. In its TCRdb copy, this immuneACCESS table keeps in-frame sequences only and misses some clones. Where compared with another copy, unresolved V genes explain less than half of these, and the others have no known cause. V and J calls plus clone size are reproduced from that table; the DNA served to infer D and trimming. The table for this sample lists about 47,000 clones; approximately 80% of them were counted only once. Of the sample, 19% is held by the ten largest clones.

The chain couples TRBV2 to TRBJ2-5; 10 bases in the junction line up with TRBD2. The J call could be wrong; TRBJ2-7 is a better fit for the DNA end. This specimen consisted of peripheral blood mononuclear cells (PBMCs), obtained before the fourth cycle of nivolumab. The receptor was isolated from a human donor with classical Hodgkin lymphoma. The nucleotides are TGTGCCAGCAGTGAATGGCTAGCGGGGGCCTACGAGCAGTACTTC. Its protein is CASSEWLAGAYEQYF.